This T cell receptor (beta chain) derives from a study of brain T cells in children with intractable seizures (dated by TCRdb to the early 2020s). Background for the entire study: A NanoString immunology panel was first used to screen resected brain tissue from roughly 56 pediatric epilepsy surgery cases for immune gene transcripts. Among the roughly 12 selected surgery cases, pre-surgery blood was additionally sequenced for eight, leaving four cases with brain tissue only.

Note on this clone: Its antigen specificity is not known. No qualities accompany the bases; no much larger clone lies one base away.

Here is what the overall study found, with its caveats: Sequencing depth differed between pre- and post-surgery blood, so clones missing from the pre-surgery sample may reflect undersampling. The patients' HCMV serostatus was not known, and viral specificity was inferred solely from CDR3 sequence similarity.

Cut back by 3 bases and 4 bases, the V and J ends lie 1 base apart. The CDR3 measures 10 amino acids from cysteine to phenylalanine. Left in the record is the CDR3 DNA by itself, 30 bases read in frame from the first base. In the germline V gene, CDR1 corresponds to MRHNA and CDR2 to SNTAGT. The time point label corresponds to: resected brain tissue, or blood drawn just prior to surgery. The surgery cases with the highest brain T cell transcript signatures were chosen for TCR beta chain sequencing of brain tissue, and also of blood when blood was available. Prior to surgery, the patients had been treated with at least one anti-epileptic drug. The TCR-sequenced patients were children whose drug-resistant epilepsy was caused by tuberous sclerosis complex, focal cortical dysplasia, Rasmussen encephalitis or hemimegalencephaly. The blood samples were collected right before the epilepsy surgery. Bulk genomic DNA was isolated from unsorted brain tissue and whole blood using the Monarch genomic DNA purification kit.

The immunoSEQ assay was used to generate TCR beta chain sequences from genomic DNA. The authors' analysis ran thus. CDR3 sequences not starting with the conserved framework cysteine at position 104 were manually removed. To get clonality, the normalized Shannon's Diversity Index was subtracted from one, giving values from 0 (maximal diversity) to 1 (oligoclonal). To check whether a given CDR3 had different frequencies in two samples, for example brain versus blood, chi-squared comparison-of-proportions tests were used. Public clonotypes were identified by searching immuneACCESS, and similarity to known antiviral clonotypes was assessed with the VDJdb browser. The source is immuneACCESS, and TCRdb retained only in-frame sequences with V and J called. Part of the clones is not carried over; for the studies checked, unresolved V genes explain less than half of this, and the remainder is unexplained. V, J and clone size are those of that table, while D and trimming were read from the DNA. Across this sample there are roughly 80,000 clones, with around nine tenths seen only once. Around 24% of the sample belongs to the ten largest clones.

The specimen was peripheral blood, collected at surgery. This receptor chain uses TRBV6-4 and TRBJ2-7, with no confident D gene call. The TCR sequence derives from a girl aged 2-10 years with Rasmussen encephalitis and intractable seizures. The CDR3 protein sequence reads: CASSDYEQYF. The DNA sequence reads TGTGCCAGCAGTGATTACGAGCAGTACTTC.